These 25 T cell receptor beta chains share one sample of origin, sequenced in a study of cytomegalovirus exposure and HLA in healthy donors. Amplification used 60 Vbeta primers and 13 Jbeta primers. Sequencing used immunoSEQ multiplex PCR; TCRdb keeps in-frame clones, though not all of them. The sample carries roughly 200,000 clones, 75% to 85% recorded once. The specimen was PBMCs. These receptors all come from a boy aged 10-17 years in good health and CMV-seronegative.

This chain joins TRBV4-1 and TRBJ2-3; 15 bases align to TRBD2. The CDR3 extends over 17 amino acids. V trimming: 2 bases; J trimming: 5 bases; junction bases outside the gene matches: 5. The germline CDR1 and CDR2 sequences are MGHRA and YSYEKL. Written as DNA, the CDR3 is TGCGCCAGCAGCCAATTTGGACTAGCGGGAGGGGTAGATACGCAGTATTTT. Translated: CASSQFGLAGGVDTQYF.

The chain couples TRBV5-1 to TRBJ2-7; tentative D call: TRBD2 (5 bases). CDR1 SGHRS and CDR2 YFSETQ come from the germline V gene. The V and J ends lost 4 bases and 2 bases respectively, with 13 bases between them. The CDR3 totals 14 residues. Here the CDR3 DNA reads TGCGCCAGCAGCCGCGGGCAGGTAACCTACGAGCAGTACTTC. This encodes CASSRGQVTYEQYF.

J is TRBJ1-1 and V is TRBV13, with D possibly being TRBD1 (5 bases). CDR3 length: 16 amino acids. With 4 bases removed from V and 10 bases from J, the gap between germline ends came to 25 bases. Germline V gene sequence: CDR1 PRHDT, CDR2 FYEKMQ (reference sequence). The CDR3 DNA is TGTGCCAGCAGCTCTTTGATCAGGGAGGCCTTTCTTGGAGCTTTCTTT. It yields the protein CASSSLIREAFLGAFF.

CDR3 nucleotide sequence: TGTGCCAGTAGTACAGGGCCCAATCAGCCCCAGCATTTT. Protein product: CASSTGPNQPQHF. The rearrangement links TRBV19 to TRBJ1-5; maybe TRBD1 (5 bases). The CDR3 is 13 residues long. Trimming took 4 bases from V and 3 from J, leaving 7 bases between them. The germline gives CDR1 LNHDA, CDR2 SQIVND (reference sequence).

This chain links TRBV15 with TRBJ2-1; TRBD2 matches at 10 bases. There are 19 residues in the CDR3. Germline values: CDR1 LNHNV, CDR2 YYDKDF (reference sequence). J was trimmed by 8 bases and V by 0 bases; bases with no gene match: 16. The CDR3 sequence: CATSRDYAKMSGRAHEQFF. The CDR3 coding sequence is TGTGCCACCAGCAGAGATTACGCCAAGATGAGCGGGAGGGCGCATGAGCAGTTCTTC.

The V and J genes are TRBV19 and TRBJ1-1; 8 bases are a match to TRBD1. The CDR3 length is 13 residues. V dropped 5 bases and J dropped 10; count of bases not matched to a gene: 9. Per germline, CDR1 LNHDA and CDR2 SQIVND (reference sequence). The CDR3 sequence is CASSSVRGLAAFF. As DNA, the CDR3 is TGTGCCAGTAGTTCAGTCAGGGGGCTTGCAGCTTTCTTT.

V gene TRBV6-5 combines with J gene TRBJ2-3; TRBD2 matches at 9 bases. The CDR3 totals 16 residues. Germline V lookup: CDR1 MNHEY, CDR2 SVGAGI. Trimming removed 1 base from V and 5 bases from J; junction bases left unmatched: 7. The CDR3 spells CASSYFPRGGLDTQYF. The CDR3 DNA reads as TGTGCCAGCAGTTACTTTCCGCGGGGGGGCCTAGATACGCAGTATTTT.

The gene calls are TRBV5-6 and TRBJ1-4; tentatively, D is TRBD1 (5 bases). The CDR3 totals 15 residues. Germline CDR1 and CDR2: SGHDT and YYEEEE. The V end was cut by 4 bases, the J end by 2 bases, with 12 bases between. CDR3 DNA sequence: TGTGCCAGCAGCCCGGCCTGGGGCACTAATGAAAAACTGTTTTTT. It codes for CASSPAWGTNEKLFF.

The chain employs TRBV5-1 and TRBJ2-5; D gene uncertain. Looked up from germline, CDR1 is SGHRS and CDR2 is YFSETQ. Trimming took 4 bases from V and 2 from J, leaving 12 bases between them. CDR3 length: 14 residues. The CDR3 bases are TGCGCCAGCAGCATAATCGGGTATCAAGAGACCCAGTACTTC. Its translation is CASSIIGYQETQYF.

This clone was observed a few times. This chain joins TRBV30 and TRBJ1-2; the match to TRBD1 covers 7 bases. The germline V gene has CDR1 GTSNPN and CDR2 SVGIG (reference sequence). The ends lost 3 bases at V and 4 bases at J; junction bases unmatched: 11. The CDR3 sequence is 15 residues long. In DNA form, the CDR3 reads TGTGCCTGGAGCCCCGATCGGGACAGCTCCTATGGCTACACCTTC. The encoded protein is CAWSPDRDSSYGYTF.

The V gene is TRBV7-9, the J gene TRBJ1-4; 9 nucleotides line up with TRBD1. The CDR3 has 15 residues. Germline CDR1 reads SEHNR; CDR2 reads FQNEAQ (reference sequence). Trimming took 5 bases from V and 3 from J; bases not matched to a gene: 4. CDR3 sequence: CASSLDRGSNEKLFF. CDR3 coding DNA: TGTGCCAGCAGCCTCGACAGGGGGTCTAATGAAAAACTGTTTTTT.

The V call is TRBV7-9, the J call TRBJ1-2; 8 nucleotides match TRBD1. The CDR3 spans 15 residues. Germline loops: CDR1 SEHNR, CDR2 FQNEAQ (reference sequence). Trimming took 5 bases from V and 2 from J; bases not matched to a gene: 7. The CDR3 DNA sequence: TGTGCCAGCAGCATTCCCGGGACAGGCAACTATGGCTACACCTTC. Its translation: CASSIPGTGNYGYTF.

The chain recombines TRBV28 with TRBJ2-7, with D possibly TRBD1 on 6 matching bases. The CDR3 extends over 18 amino acids. Germline CDR1 MDHEN, CDR2 SYDVKM. The ends were cut back, 2 bases at V and 0 bases at J, with 20 bases in the middle. DNA of the CDR3: TGTGCCAGCAGTTTAACCCTCGGACAGCCCATAAGCTCCTACGAGCAGTACTTC. This translates into CASSLTLGQPISSYEQYF.

The chain is built from TRBV4-1 and TRBJ2-1, with D uncertain. CDR1 is MGHRA, CDR2 YSYEKL, per germline. CDR3 size: 15 residues. Trimming removed 0 bases from V and 0 bases from J, with 6 bases in between. The CDR3 sequence is CASSQEHSSYNEQFF. In DNA, the CDR3 is TGCGCCAGCAGCCAAGAGCACAGCTCCTACAATGAGCAGTTCTTC.

CDR3 nucleotides: TGTGCCAGCAGCGTAGCTACCAGGGCAGGTCCCGCGGACCCCACAGATACGCAGTATTTT. Encoded protein: CASSVATRAGPADPTDTQYF. This chain connects TRBV9 to TRBJ2-3; the D gene is possibly TRBD1 (5 bases). CDR3 length: 20 residues. V gave up 0 bases and J gave up 2 bases, with 25 bases separating them. Germline CDR1 SGDLS, CDR2 YYNGEE. Full variable domain (missing parts from reference TRBV9 and TRBJ2-3): DSGVTQTPKHLITATGQRVTLRCSPRSGDLSVYWYQQSLDQGLQFLIQYYNGEERAKGNILERFSAQQFPDLHSELNLSSLELGDSALYFCASSVATRAGPADPTDTQYFGPGTRLTVL.

This sequence joins TRBV18 and TRBJ1-1; 12 bases are shared with TRBD1. The germline gives CDR1 KGHSH, CDR2 LQKENI. V trimming: 3 bases; J trimming: 1 base; junction bases outside the gene matches: 21. This CDR3 comprises 22 residues. This CDR3 is CASSPRGSGQGAIDSTNTEAFF. DNA of the CDR3: TGTGCCAGCTCACCGCGAGGATCGGGACAGGGGGCGATAGATAGCACGAACACTGAAGCTTTCTTT.

This clone was observed once. This chain links TRBV7-9 with TRBJ2-4, with D maybe TRBD1 (5 bases). The V and J ends lost 7 bases and 1 base respectively, with 17 bases between them. The length of the CDR3 is 16 residues. In germline, CDR1 is SEHNR, CDR2 FQNEAQ (reference sequence). Here the CDR3 reads CASKKQEGRAKNIQYF. The CDR3, as DNA: TGTGCCAGCAAAAAACAGGAAGGTCGGGCCAAAAACATTCAGTACTTC.

The chain couples TRBV15 to TRBJ1-2; a weak D match, TRBD1 (5 bases). The germline V gene has CDR1 LNHNV and CDR2 YYDKDF (reference sequence). CDR3 size: 16 residues. Trimming left V 0 bases short and J 0 bases short, with 11 bases between. The CDR3 DNA is TGTGCCACCAGCAGAGATTTGACAGCTACTAACTATGGCTACACCTTC. Residues: CATSRDLTATNYGYTF.

As concerns this clone: This sample also contains other DNA sequences that code for the same CDR3. V usage is TRBV5-1 and J usage is TRBJ1-1; possible D gene TRBD1, 6 bases. This CDR3 spans 15 amino acids. V lost 0 bases, J lost 5 bases, and 14 bases lay in between. Germline V gene sequence: CDR1 SGHRS, CDR2 YFSETQ. DNA for the CDR3: TGCGCCAGCAGCTTGGGAGGGGGGGCCGAAACTGAAGCTTTCTTT. It translates to CASSLGGGAETEAFF.

The chain recombines TRBV27 with TRBJ1-6, with D unresolved. CDR1 is MNHEY and CDR2 is SMNVEV in the germline V gene (reference sequence). V was cut by 3 bases and J by 1 base, with 10 bases left in between. The CDR3 is 16 residues long. CDR3 nucleotides: TGTGCCAGCAGTTTCATCAGTGTGTCCTATAATTCACCCCTCCACTTT. Translated: CASSFISVSYNSPLHF.

This clone was counted once. The CDR3 is CASSMYRGPFEQFF. CDR3 sequence (DNA): TGTGCCAGTAGTATGTACAGGGGGCCTTTTGAGCAGTTCTTC. The chain joins TRBV19 to TRBJ2-1; TRBD1 aligns across 9 bases. V lost 3 bases, J lost 9 bases, and 6 bases stayed unmatched. This CDR3 has 14 residues. Germline lookup yields CDR1 LNHDA and CDR2 SQIVND (reference sequence).

This rearrangement joins TRBV5-6 to TRBJ1-5, with D hard to call. V was cut by 0 bases and J by 5 bases, with 9 bases left in between. Germline V gives CDR1 SGHDT, CDR2 YYEEEE. This CDR3 comprises 14 residues. The DNA for the CDR3 is TGTGCCAGCAGCTTGGCGGGTCCCGATCAGCCCCAGCATTTT. This sequence encodes CASSLAGPDQPQHF.

The chain combines TRBV30 with TRBJ1-3, with 12 nucleotides matching TRBD1. V dropped 1 base and J dropped 5; count of bases not matched to a gene: 3. CDR1 is GTSNPN and CDR2 is SVGIG in the germline V gene (reference sequence). The CDR3 consists of 15 residues. CDR3 DNA sequence: TGTGCCTGGAGTGAGGGACAGGGGGCCAGAAACACCATATATTTT. It translates to CAWSEGQGARNTIYF.

The chain combines TRBV6-1 with TRBJ2-7; TRBD1 aligns across 8 bases. This CDR3 is built from 12 residues. V shed 10 bases, J shed 2 bases, and the junction held 4 bases outside the gene matches. CDR1 and CDR2 from the germline V gene are MNHNS and SASEGT. CDR3 sequence (DNA): TGTGCCACACAGGGGGGTCCCTACGAGCAGTACTTC. Translation: CATQGGPYEQYF.

The rearrangement links TRBV19 to TRBJ1-1; possible D gene TRBD1, 5 bases. Germline CDR1 LNHDA, CDR2 SQIVND (reference sequence). The CDR3 sequence is 14 residues long. Between the trimmed V and J ends, which lost 1 base and 4 bases, there was a span of 10 bases. Written as DNA, the CDR3 is TGTGCCAGTAGTATAGCGCAGGGTGTCACTGAAGCTTTCTTT. It translates to CASSIAQGVTEAFF.